This T cell receptor (beta chain) was documented in a study of T cells in localized non-small cell lung cancer. Study observations and caveats: As only one tumor region underwent sequencing, heterogeneity remains possible. The appearance of a median approximately 61 of the top 100 tumor clones was seen in adjacent lung. Elevated blood T cell density was associated with longer overall survival. The study found T cell clonality highest in uninvolved adjacent lung, above tumor.

On this clone: The antigen is unknown.

TCRdb's copy holds only in-frame clones and misses some; the assay was immunoSEQ multiplex PCR. This sample has 130,000 or so clones; 89% occur once, and the top ten carry over 1.5%. CDR3 size: 14 residues. Trimming took 8 bases from V and 2 from J, leaving 14 bases between them. Germline CDR1 and CDR2: MNHNS and SASEGT. The source material was peripheral blood, sampled before any cancer treatment. The V and J genes are TRBV6-1 and TRBJ2-3; a weak D match, TRBD1 (6 bases). The clonotype was recovered from a female donor over 55 with stage I lung adenocarcinoma. CDR3 nucleotides: TGTGCCAGCCGACGGTTGGGGGCCACAGATACGCAGTATTTT. Its protein product is CASRRLGATDTQYF.